The TCR beta chain described here comes from a study of lymphopenia after photon versus proton radiotherapy. The protocol was immunoSEQ multiplex PCR, while the TCRdb copy is restricted to in-frame clones and leaves out a portion. The sample lists around 59,000 clones, around 85% occurring once. V was cut by 1 base and J by 5 bases, with 12 bases left in between. Germline V gene lookup returns CDR1 SGHVS and CDR2 FNYEAQ. This CDR3 region has 14 residues. A note on this clone: Antigen unknown.

General observations from the study: Relative stability marked proton patients; photon patients lost diversity and naive cells. Post-nadir TCR diversity decline inversely tracked overall survival among those who died. Survival link was tested only in deceased patients; proton benefit remains a possibility. After lymphocyte nadir, photon-treated repertoires showed oligoclonal expansion, especially CD8+ Temra.

The J gene is TRBJ2-7, the V gene TRBV7-6; D possibly matches TRBD1 or TRBD2 (5 bases each). The source is a man in his fifties or sixties with pancreatic cancer. Specimen: peripheral blood, collected from a patient treated with proton-based radiotherapy. The CDR3 DNA is TGTGCCAGCAGCTTAGGAGGGGTAAGGAACGAGCAGTACTTC. Its translation: CASSLGGVRNEQYF.